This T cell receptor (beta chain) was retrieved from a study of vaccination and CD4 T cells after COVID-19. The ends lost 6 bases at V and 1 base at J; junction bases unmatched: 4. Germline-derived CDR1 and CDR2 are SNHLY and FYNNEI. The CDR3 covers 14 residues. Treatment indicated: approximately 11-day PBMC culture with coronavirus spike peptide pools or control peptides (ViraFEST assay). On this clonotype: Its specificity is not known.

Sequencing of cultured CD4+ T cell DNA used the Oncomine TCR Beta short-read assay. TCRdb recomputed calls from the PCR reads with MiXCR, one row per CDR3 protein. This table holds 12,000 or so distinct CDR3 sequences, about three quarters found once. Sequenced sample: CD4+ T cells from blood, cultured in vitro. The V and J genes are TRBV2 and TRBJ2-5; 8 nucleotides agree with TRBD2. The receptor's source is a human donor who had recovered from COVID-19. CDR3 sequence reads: CASRVSGTQETQYF. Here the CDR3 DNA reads TGTGCCAGCAGGGTTAGCGGGACCCAAGAGACCCAGTACTTC. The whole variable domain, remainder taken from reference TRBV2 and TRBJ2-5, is EPEVTQTPSHQVTQMGQEVILRCVPISNHLYFYWYRQILGQKVEFLVSFYNNEISEKSEIFDDQFSVERPDGSNFTLKIRSTKLEDSAMYFCASRVSGTQETQYFGPGTRLLVL.